The 14 T cell receptor beta chains given below trace back to one sample, sequenced in a study of siplizumab effects on memory and regulatory T cells. Clones were read by immunoSEQ multiplex PCR, and TCRdb kept only the in-frame ones, dropping some. The profile shows fewer than 120,000 clones, around 90% of them singletons. The sequencing input was CD4+ T cells sorted from blood. The receptors were sampled from a human donor in good health.

The V gene is TRBV18, the J gene TRBJ2-5; 7 nucleotides match TRBD2. J lost 5 bases, V lost 2 bases, and 8 bases had no gene match. The CDR3 is 15 amino acids. Germline V gene sequence: CDR1 KGHSH, CDR2 LQKENI. The DNA for the CDR3 is TGTGCCAGCTCACCAAGGCTAGCGGAGGGGGAGACCCAGTACTTC. This gives the protein CASSPRLAEGETQYF.

The chain employs TRBV28 and TRBJ2-1; 10 bases align to TRBD2. CDR1 and CDR2 from the germline V gene are MDHEN and SYDVKM. This CDR3 is 15 amino acids long. V trimming: 7 bases; J trimming: 5 bases; junction bases outside the gene matches: 8. CDR3 residues: CASILAGVSNNEQFF. The CDR3 DNA sequence: TGTGCCAGCATCCTAGCGGGAGTTTCGAACAATGAGCAGTTCTTC. Variable domain in full (rest from reference TRBV28 and TRBJ2-1): DVKVTQSSRYLVKRTGEKVFLECVQDMDHENMFWYRQDPGLGLRLIYFSYDVKMKEKGDIPEGYSVSREKKERFSLILESASTNQTSMYLCASILAGVSNNEQFFGPGTRLTVL.

The chain carries TRBV19 and TRBJ1-2; TRBD1 matches 7 bases. This CDR3 is 13 amino acids long. The germline CDR1 and CDR2 sequences are LNHDA and SQIVND (reference sequence). The junction had 8 bases not matched to a gene; V was cut back by 10 bases and J by 3 bases. The CDR3 DNA reads TGTGCCACCGCAAGCGACAGGGACTATGGCTACACCTTC. This codes for CATASDRDYGYTF.

The rearrangement links TRBV11-2 to TRBJ2-3; TRBD2 matches 13 bases. CDR3 length equals 16 residues. Trimming cost V 5 bases and J 4 bases; bases outside gene matches: 6. Germline values: CDR1 SGHAT, CDR2 FQNNGV. CDR3 nucleotides: TGTGCCAGCAGCACTCGACTAGCGGGAGGACCAGATACGCAGTATTTT. Encoded protein: CASSTRLAGGPDTQYF. Using reference TRBV11-2 and TRBJ2-3 for the parts outside the CDR3, the full variable domain is EAGVAQSPRYKIIEKRQSVAFWCNPISGHATLYWYQQILGQGPKLLIQFQNNGVVDDSQLPKDRFSAERLKGVDSTLKIQPAKLEDSAVYLCASSTRLAGGPDTQYFGPGTRLTVL.

This chain connects TRBV15 to TRBJ2-5; TRBD2 might be the D (6 bases). The germline V gene has CDR1 LNHNV and CDR2 YYDKDF (reference sequence). The V end was cut by 3 bases, the J end by 2 bases, with 16 bases between. The CDR3 has 16 residues. CDR3 nucleotide sequence: TGTGCCACCAGCAGCAAGACGATAGCGGTTCAAGAGACCCAGTACTTC. Amino acid sequence: CATSSKTIAVQETQYF.

The rearrangement joins TRBV5-1 to TRBJ2-1; tentatively, D is TRBD2 (6 bases). V dropped 2 bases and J dropped 2 bases, with 8 bases sitting between them. The length of the CDR3 is 14 residues. The germline CDR1 and CDR2 sequences are SGHRS and YFSETQ. CDR3 protein: CASSLGGAYNEQFF. The CDR3, as DNA: TGCGCCAGCAGCTTAGGAGGGGCCTACAATGAGCAGTTCTTC.

The genes are TRBV6-6 and TRBJ1-6, with D possibly TRBD1 on 5 matching bases. The CDR3 is made up of 12 amino acids. V was trimmed by 9 bases and J by 10 bases, leaving 13 bases between them. The germline gives CDR1 MNHNY, CDR2 SVGAGI (reference sequence). The CDR3: CASHGEGSPLHF. For the CDR3, the DNA is TGTGCCAGTCACGGGGAGGGGTCACCCCTCCACTTT.

The chain has TRBV5-1 and TRBJ2-7; 9 bases are a match to TRBD2. CDR3 length: 13 amino acids. Per germline, CDR1 SGHRS and CDR2 YFSETQ. Trimming cost V 4 bases and J 6 bases; bases outside gene matches: 5. CDR3 sequence (DNA): TGCGCCAGCAGCCGACAGGGACTAGCCGAGCAGTACTTC. Translating gives CASSRQGLAEQYF.

The V gene is TRBV5-5, the J gene TRBJ1-2; D gene uncertain. Trimming took 1 base from V and 0 from J, leaving 7 bases between them. The germline V gene has CDR1 SGHKS and CDR2 YYEKEE (reference sequence). This CDR3 has 14 amino acids. CDR3: CASSLYRANYGYTF. The CDR3 region has the DNA TGTGCCAGCAGCTTGTACAGAGCTAACTATGGCTACACCTTC.

V is TRBV7-9 and J is TRBJ1-2; 7 nucleotides line up with TRBD1. The CDR3 totals 16 residues. The trim removed 2 bases at V and 4 bases at J, leaving 10 bases unmatched. In germline, CDR1 is SEHNR, CDR2 FQNEAQ (reference sequence). The CDR3 nucleotides are TGTGCCAGCAGCTTACACCGGGACAGAGGTCCCTATGGCTACACCTTC. Protein: CASSLHRDRGPYGYTF.

The V call is TRBV5-4, the J call TRBJ2-7; the D call may be TRBD1 or TRBD2 (5 bases each). The CDR3 sequence is 14 residues long. Germline V gene lookup returns CDR1 SGHNT and CDR2 YYREEE (reference sequence). V was shortened by 3 bases and J by 2 bases, with 12 bases between the two germline ends. CDR3 amino acids: CASSSRDGAYEQYF. The CDR3 nucleotides read TGTGCCAGCAGCTCCCGGGACGGAGCCTACGAGCAGTACTTC. Based on the CDR3 plus reference TRBV5-4 and TRBJ2-7, the full variable domain is ETGVTQSPTHLIKTRGQQVTLRCSSQSGHNTVSWYQQALGQGPQFIFQYYREEENGRGNFPPRFSGLQFPNYSSELNVNALELDDSALYLCASSSRDGAYEQYFGPGTRLTVT.

V and J are TRBV6-5 and TRBJ2-7, with TRBD2 as a possible D gene (6 bases). CDR3 size: 14 residues. The V end was cut by 5 bases, the J end by 0 bases, with 11 bases between. CDR1 MNHEY and CDR2 SVGAGI come from the germline V gene. CDR3 nucleotides: TGTGCCAGCAGTCTAGCGTCGAGCTCCTACGAGCAGTACTTC. Amino acid sequence: CASSLASSSYEQYF.

CDR3 in amino acids: CASSPSNRNGYTF. The CDR3 coding sequence is TGTGCCAGCAGTCCTTCCAACAGGAATGGCTACACCTTC. The V gene is TRBV6-1, the J gene TRBJ1-2; possible D gene TRBD1, 5 bases. The CDR3 extends over 13 amino acids. Germline V lookup: CDR1 MNHNS, CDR2 SASEGT. V was cut by 5 bases and J by 6 bases, with 13 bases left in between.

The DNA of the CDR3 is TGTGCCAGTAGTTCAATCGGAGGGTCTAATGAAAAACTGTTTTTT. This encodes CASSSIGGSNEKLFF. The chain combines TRBV19 with TRBJ1-4; D is unclear. Trimming took off 5 bases at V and 3 bases at J, with 13 bases between the two ends. This CDR3 comprises 15 residues. The germline gives CDR1 LNHDA, CDR2 SQIVND (reference sequence).